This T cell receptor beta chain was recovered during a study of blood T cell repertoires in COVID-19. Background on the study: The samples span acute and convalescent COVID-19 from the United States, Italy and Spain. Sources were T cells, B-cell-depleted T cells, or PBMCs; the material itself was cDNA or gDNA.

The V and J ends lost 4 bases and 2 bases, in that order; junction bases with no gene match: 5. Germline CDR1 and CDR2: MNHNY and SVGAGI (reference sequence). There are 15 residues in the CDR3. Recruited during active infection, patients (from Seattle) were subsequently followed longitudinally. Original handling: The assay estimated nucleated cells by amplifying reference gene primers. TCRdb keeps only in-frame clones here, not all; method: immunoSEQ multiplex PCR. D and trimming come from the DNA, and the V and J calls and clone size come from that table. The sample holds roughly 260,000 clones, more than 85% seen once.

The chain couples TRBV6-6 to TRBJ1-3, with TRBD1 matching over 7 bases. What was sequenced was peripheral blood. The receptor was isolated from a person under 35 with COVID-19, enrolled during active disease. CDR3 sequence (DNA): TGTGCCAGCAGTTTTACGGACAGGCCTGGAAACACCATATATTTT. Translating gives CASSFTDRPGNTIYF.